This T cell receptor beta chain comes out of a study of breast tumors, draining lymph nodes, adjacent tissues. Study-wide results and limits: Luminal-like breast cancer showed significantly greater tumor-nontumor repertoire similarity than basal-like breast cancer did.

As for this clonotype: What it recognizes is unknown. Germline is not matched at one junction end, which may reflect a read error.

TCRdb re-called the multiplex PCR reads through MiXCR, storing one row per CDR3 protein. The table includes tens of thousands of distinct CDR3 sequences, around 52% detected once. Sequenced sample: breast tumor tissue. The TCR comes from a female donor with breast cancer. Some clones in this sample may be carry-over from other donors' samples.

Here the CDR3 reads CAISEFSPNTGELFF. In nucleotides, the CDR3 is TGTGCCATCAGTGAGTTTAGCCCGAACACCGGGGAGCTGTTTTTT. The chain has TRBV12-3 or TRBV12-4 and TRBJ2-2; no reliable D call. This CDR3 is 15 amino acids long.